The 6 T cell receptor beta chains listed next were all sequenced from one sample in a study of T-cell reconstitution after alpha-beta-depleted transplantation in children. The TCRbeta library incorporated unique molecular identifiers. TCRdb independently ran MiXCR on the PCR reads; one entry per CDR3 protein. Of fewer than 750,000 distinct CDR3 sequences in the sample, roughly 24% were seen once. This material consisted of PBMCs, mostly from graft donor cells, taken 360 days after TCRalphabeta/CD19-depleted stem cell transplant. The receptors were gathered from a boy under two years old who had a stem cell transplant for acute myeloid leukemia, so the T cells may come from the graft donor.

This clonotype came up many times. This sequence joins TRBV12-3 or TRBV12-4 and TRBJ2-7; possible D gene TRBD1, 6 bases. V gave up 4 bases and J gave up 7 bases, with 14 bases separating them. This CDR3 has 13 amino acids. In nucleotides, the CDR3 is TGTGCCAGCAGTTCCACAGGGTTGGGGGAGCAGTACTTC. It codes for CASSSTGLGEQYF.

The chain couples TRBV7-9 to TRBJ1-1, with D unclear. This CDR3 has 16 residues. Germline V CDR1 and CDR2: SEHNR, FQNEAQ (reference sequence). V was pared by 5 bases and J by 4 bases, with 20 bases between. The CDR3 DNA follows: TGTGCCAGCAGCCAACCACGGAGGGTTCTGTTCACTGAAGCTTTCTTT. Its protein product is CASSQPRRVLFTEAFF.

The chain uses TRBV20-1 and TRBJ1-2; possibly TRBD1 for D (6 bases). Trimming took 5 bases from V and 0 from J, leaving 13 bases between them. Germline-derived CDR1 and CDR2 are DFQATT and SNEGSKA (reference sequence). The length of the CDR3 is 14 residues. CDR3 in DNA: TGCAGTGCTTCTTTCGCAGGGGCTAACTATGGCTACACCTTC. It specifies CSASFAGANYGYTF.

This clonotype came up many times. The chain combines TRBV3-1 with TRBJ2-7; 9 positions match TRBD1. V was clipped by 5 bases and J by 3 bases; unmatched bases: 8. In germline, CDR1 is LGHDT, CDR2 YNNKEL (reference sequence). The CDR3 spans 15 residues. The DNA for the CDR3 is TGTGCCAGCAGCAACCGACAGGGGGTAGACTACGAGCAGTACTTC. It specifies CASSNRQGVDYEQYF.

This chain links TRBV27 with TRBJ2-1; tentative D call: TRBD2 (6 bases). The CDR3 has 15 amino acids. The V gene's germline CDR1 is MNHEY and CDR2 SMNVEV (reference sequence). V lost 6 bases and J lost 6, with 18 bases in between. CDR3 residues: CASSPGVAVVNEQFF. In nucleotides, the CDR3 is TGTGCCAGCAGCCCTGGGGTAGCGGTCGTCAATGAGCAGTTCTTC.

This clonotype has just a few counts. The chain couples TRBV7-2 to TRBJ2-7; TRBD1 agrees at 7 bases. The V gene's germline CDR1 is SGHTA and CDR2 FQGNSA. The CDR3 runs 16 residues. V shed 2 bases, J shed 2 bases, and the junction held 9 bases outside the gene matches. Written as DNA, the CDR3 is TGTGCCAGCAGCTTAAGTACAGGGGCGTCGGCCTACGAGCAGTACTTC. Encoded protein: CASSLSTGASAYEQYF.